This TCR beta chain was sequenced for a study of cytomegalovirus exposure and HLA in healthy donors. To note about this clone: Antigen unknown.

Study-level points and caveats: Cytomegalovirus-associated TCR beta chains were listed, numbering around 150.

The CDR3 covers 15 residues. Trimming took 1 base from V and 3 from J; bases not matched to a gene: 1. Germline V gene data show CDR1 as SGHDN and CDR2 as FVKESK. The repertoire was sequenced with immunoSEQ multiplex PCR; TCRdb's copy has only in-frame clones and lacks some. This repertoire shows 45,000 to 65,000 clones, 75% to 95% found once; its top ten account for about 3%. The clonotype comes from a man younger than 35 in good health and CMV-seronegative. The rearrangement links TRBV14 to TRBJ2-3; 10 nucleotides align to TRBD2. Source material: PBMCs. CDR3 nucleotide sequence: TGTGCCAGCAGCCAAGCTAGCGGGAGTACAGATACGCAGTATTTT. This encodes CASSQASGSTDTQYF.